The 27 T cell receptor beta chains listed next were all sequenced from one sample in a study of shared clonotypes between healthy human individuals. Here immunoSEQ multiplex PCR was the method, and the copy in TCRdb shows in-frame clones only, minus some. The data hold 2.3 million or so clones, with more than 85% observed a single time. What was sequenced was naive CD4+ T cells from PBMCs. The subset was: CD45RA+ positively selected. Receptors originate from a man aged 18 to 30 in good health. Some clones in this sample may be carry-over from other donors' samples.

The chain uses TRBV5-1 and TRBJ2-1; no clear D gene. Germline V gives CDR1 SGHRS, CDR2 YFSETQ. Deletions cut 5 bases from V and 1 base from J, with 13 bases between. This CDR3 is 15 amino acids long. In DNA form, the CDR3 reads TGCGCCAGCAGACCCCGGGTAGGATCCTACAATGAGCAGTTCTTC. Protein sequence: CASRPRVGSYNEQFF.

The V and J genes are TRBV29-1 and TRBJ2-5, with D unclear. This CDR3 has 11 amino acids. Germline CDR1 SQVTM, CDR2 ANQGSEA. V lost 4 bases and J 5 bases, leaving 8 bases between the germline ends. CDR3 nucleotide sequence: TGCAGCGTTGTGTTAGTTGAGACCCAGTACTTC. It encodes CSVVLVETQYF.

The rearrangement uses TRBV5-4 and TRBJ2-7, with 8 bases fitting TRBD1. The germline V gene has CDR1 SGHNT and CDR2 YYREEE (reference sequence). The CDR3 contains 14 residues. V shed 3 bases and J 4 bases; nucleotides not matched to a gene: 6. CDR3 residues: CASSSDRGRYEQYF. CDR3 nucleotides: TGTGCCAGCAGCTCTGACAGGGGTCGGTACGAGCAGTACTTC. Complete variable domain (other parts from reference TRBV5-4 and TRBJ2-7): ETGVTQSPTHLIKTRGQQVTLRCSSQSGHNTVSWYQQALGQGPQFIFQYYREEENGRGNFPPRFSGLQFPNYSSELNVNALELDDSALYLCASSSDRGRYEQYFGPGTRLTVT.

The V gene is TRBV27, the J gene TRBJ2-7, with 8 bases identical to TRBD1. Looked up from germline, CDR1 is MNHEY and CDR2 is SMNVEV (reference sequence). The ends lost 5 bases at V and 2 bases at J; junction bases unmatched: 5. This CDR3 comprises 14 residues. The CDR3 DNA reads TGTGCCAGCAGTCCAGGGGGCCGACCCTACGAGCAGTACTTC. Its protein product is CASSPGGRPYEQYF.

The CDR3 DNA reads TGTGCCAGCAGCTTGGTTGGGGGTTACTACAATGAGCAGTTCTTC. This encodes CASSLVGGYYNEQFF. The chain is built from TRBV5-6 and TRBJ2-1; D assignment may be TRBD1 or TRBD2 (5 bases each). Germline V gene sequence: CDR1 SGHDT, CDR2 YYEEEE. The V and J ends lost 0 bases and 3 bases respectively, with 10 bases between them. CDR3 length: 15 residues. Together with reference TRBV5-6 and TRBJ2-1, the CDR3 gives the full variable domain: DAGVTQSPTHLIKTRGQQVTLRCSPKSGHDTVSWYQQALGQGPQFIFQYYEEEERQRGNFPDRFSGHQFPNYSSELNVNALLLGDSALYLCASSLVGGYYNEQFFGPGTRLTVL.

This rearrangement joins TRBV6-1 to TRBJ2-2, with D tentatively TRBD1 or TRBD2 (5 bases each). CDR3 length: 18 amino acids. V lost 2 bases and J 5 bases, leaving 21 bases between the germline ends. From germline, CDR1 is MNHNS and CDR2 SASEGT. The CDR3 here is CASSEKGSGTPGTGELFF. The CDR3 DNA follows: TGTGCCAGCAGTGAAAAGGGGTCGGGGACGCCGGGGACCGGGGAGCTGTTTTTT.

The chain combines TRBV2 with TRBJ2-3; 9 bases agree with TRBD1. Germline V gene data show CDR1 as SNHLY and CDR2 as FYNNEI. The ends lost 7 bases at V and 6 bases at J; junction bases unmatched: 11. The CDR3 consists of 15 residues. This chain's CDR3 is CASNLLGQGFDTQYF. CDR3 DNA sequence: TGTGCCAGCAACCTGCTGGGACAGGGATTTGATACGCAGTATTTT.

The chain carries TRBV5-5 and TRBJ1-2; D is undetermined. The V gene lost 0 bases and the J gene lost 14 bases, with 11 bases spanning the gap. The CDR3 extends over 11 amino acids. The germline V gene has CDR1 SGHKS and CDR2 YYEKEE (reference sequence). The CDR3 nucleotides are TGTGCCAGCAGCTTGGGGGCGGACTGTACCTTC. Amino acids: CASSLGADCTF. Looking up the rest from reference TRBV5-5 and TRBJ1-2 gives the full variable domain: DAGVTQSPTHLIKTRGQQVTLRCSPISGHKSVSWYQQVLGQGPQFIFQYYEKEERGRGNFPDRFSARQFPNYSSELNVNALLLGDSALYLCASSLGADCTFGSGTRLTVV.

As for this clone: Other nucleotide sequences from this sample produce the same CDR3. J is TRBJ2-3 and V is TRBV5-1; D ambiguous. V was shortened by 0 bases and J by 2 bases, with 7 bases between the two germline ends. Germline assignment: CDR1 SGHRS and CDR2 YFSETQ. The CDR3 runs to 14 residues. Here the CDR3 DNA reads TGCGCCAGCAGCTTGGGGGGATTCACAGATACGCAGTATTTT. Its translation is CASSLGGFTDTQYF.

V usage is TRBV7-2 and J usage is TRBJ2-3; no firm D call. This CDR3 is built from 13 residues. Deletions cut 1 base from V and 6 bases from J, with 8 bases between. CDR1 SGHTA and CDR2 FQGNSA come from the germline V gene. This CDR3 is CASSLVEADTQYF. CDR3 coding DNA: TGTGCCAGCAGCTTAGTTGAGGCGGATACGCAGTATTTT.

This clone was detected a few times. Different DNA sequences within this sample yield the same CDR3. V gene TRBV2 combines with J gene TRBJ1-1, with no clear D. Germline CDR1 reads SNHLY; CDR2 reads FYNNEI. V was shortened by 3 bases and J by 4 bases, with 9 bases between the two germline ends. CDR3 size: 13 residues. The CDR3 loop is CASSEGVRTEAFF. CDR3 nucleotide sequence: TGTGCCAGCAGTGAGGGAGTGCGCACTGAAGCTTTCTTT.

V gene TRBV29-1 combines with J gene TRBJ1-2; 7 positions match TRBD1. The germline CDR1 and CDR2 sequences are SQVTM and ANQGSEA. The CDR3 has 13 amino acids. J gave up 7 bases and V 7 bases, and 12 bases lay outside the gene matches. CDR3 nucleotide sequence: TGCAGCGCCTACGACAGGGCCCATGCTGGCTACACCTTC. Protein: CSAYDRAHAGYTF.

As to this clone: Sequence at one end of the junction differs from germline and may be a read error. The chain uses TRBV18 and TRBJ1-1; no reliable D call. The CDR3 has 13 amino acids. Germline CDR1 is KGHSH and CDR2 is LQKENI. The CDR3 DNA reads as TGTGCCAGCTCAGATCAGGTGAACGCTGAAGCTTTCTTT. Protein sequence: CASSDQVNAEAFF. Using reference TRBV18 and TRBJ1-1 for the parts outside the CDR3, the full variable domain is NAGVMQNPRHLVRRRGQEARLRCSPMKGHSHVYWYRQLPEEGLKFMVYLQKENIIDESGMPKERFSAEFPKEGPSILRIQQVVRGDSAAYFCASSDQVNAEAFFGQGTRLTVV.

The J gene is TRBJ2-3, the V gene TRBV5-1; TRBD2 might be the D (7 bases). Germline V gene lookup returns CDR1 SGHRS and CDR2 YFSETQ. This CDR3 is 18 amino acids long. Trimming removed 3 bases from V and 4 bases from J, with 24 bases in between. CDR3 sequence: CASSSPPSGPGGPDTQYF. The CDR3 DNA is TGCGCCAGCAGCTCTCCGCCTAGCGGCCCTGGGGGCCCAGATACGCAGTATTTT.

The chain recombines TRBV7-9 with TRBJ2-1, with D possibly called TRBD1 or TRBD2 (7 bases each). Germline CDR1 SEHNR, CDR2 FQNEAQ (reference sequence). The CDR3 extends over 13 amino acids. V was clipped by 5 bases and J by 8 bases, with 13 bases between them. DNA of the CDR3: TGTGCCAGCAGCCTCAGGGGGGGCGATGAGCAGTTCTTC. This encodes CASSLRGGDEQFF. The complete variable domain, with remaining parts taken from reference TRBV7-9 and TRBJ2-1, reads DTGVSQNPRHKITKRGQNVTFRCDPISEHNRLYWYRQTLGQGPEFLTYFQNEAQLEKSRLLSDRFSAERPKGSFSTLEIQRTEQGDSAMYLCASSLRGGDEQFFGPGTRLTVL.

The V and J genes are TRBV29-1 and TRBJ2-7; D tentatively fits TRBD1 or TRBD2 (5 bases each). The CDR3 extends over 12 amino acids. V gave up 4 bases and J gave up 6 bases, with 13 bases separating them. CDR1 SQVTM and CDR2 ANQGSEA come from the germline V gene. The CDR3 is CSVGARGGEQYF. The CDR3 nucleotides are TGCAGCGTTGGGGCGAGGGGTGGCGAGCAGTACTTC.

The rearrangement uses TRBV13 and TRBJ2-1, with D possibly being TRBD2 (6 bases). The CDR3 contains 17 residues. V was clipped by 4 bases and J by 5 bases, with 21 bases between them. Germline CDR1 PRHDT, CDR2 FYEKMQ (reference sequence). Written as DNA, the CDR3 is TGTGCCAGCAGCTCTCGATCGAGAGGGAGGTTAAACAATGAGCAGTTCTTC. It is translated as CASSSRSRGRLNNEQFF.

V and J are TRBV29-1 and TRBJ2-3; D ambiguous. The germline V gene has CDR1 SQVTM and CDR2 ANQGSEA. The CDR3 spans 15 residues. Trimming removed 1 base from V and 0 bases from J, with 11 bases in between. In DNA form, the CDR3 reads TGCAGCGTTGAAGGGACCACCTCTAGCACAGATACGCAGTATTTT. It is translated as CSVEGTTSSTDTQYF.

The gene calls are TRBV28 and TRBJ1-2; the D gene is possibly TRBD1 (5 bases). The CDR3 is 14 residues long. With 5 bases removed from V and 5 bases from J, the gap between germline ends came to 15 bases. Per the germline V gene, CDR1 is MDHEN and CDR2 is SYDVKM. Here the CDR3 reads CASSRRDGVYGYTF. In nucleotides, the CDR3 is TGTGCCAGCAGTCGCCGGGACGGGGTATATGGCTACACCTTC.

The chain combines TRBV29-1 with TRBJ2-5; 12 positions agree with TRBD2. V lost 6 bases and J lost 7; bases outside the gene matches: 12. The germline V gene has CDR1 SQVTM and CDR2 ANQGSEA. The CDR3 covers 15 residues. CDR3 sequence: CSVLGLAGPGGTQYF. For the CDR3, the DNA is TGCAGCGTCCTCGGACTAGCGGGACCGGGAGGGACCCAGTACTTC.

The genes are TRBV7-3 and TRBJ2-3; a possible D gene is TRBD2 (6 bases). CDR1 is SGHTA and CDR2 is FQGTGA in the germline V gene. V gave up 2 bases and J gave up 0 bases, with 18 bases separating them. This CDR3 is built from 18 residues. The CDR3 sequence is CASSLPHGSGSSTDTQYF. The CDR3 region has the DNA TGTGCCAGCAGCTTACCCCATGGAAGCGGGTCTAGCACAGATACGCAGTATTTT.

This clone showed up just once. The gene calls are TRBV6-1 and TRBJ1-5; 10 positions match TRBD1. CDR3 length equals 15 residues. Germline V gene data show CDR1 as MNHNS and CDR2 as SASEGT. V lost 3 bases and J lost 5; bases outside the gene matches: 4. CDR3 loop: CASSDQGTGDQPQHF. In DNA form, the CDR3 reads TGTGCCAGCAGTGATCAGGGGACAGGGGATCAGCCCCAGCATTTT.

A single count supports this clone. This chain connects TRBV28 to TRBJ1-2; D unclear. The CDR3 contains 13 residues. V gave up 6 bases and J gave up 1 base, with 9 bases separating them. Germline CDR1 is MDHEN and CDR2 is SYDVKM. The CDR3 is CASRTTVNYGYTF. The CDR3 DNA reads as TGTGCCAGCAGAACAACAGTTAACTATGGCTACACCTTC.

The genes are TRBV5-1 and TRBJ2-3; TRBD1 agrees at 7 bases. V dropped 0 bases and J dropped 1; count of bases not matched to a gene: 5. The germline CDR1 and CDR2 sequences are SGHRS and YFSETQ. The CDR3 spans 16 residues. The CDR3 reads CASSLGDRVGTDTQYF. CDR3 bases: TGCGCCAGCAGCTTGGGTGACAGGGTGGGCACAGATACGCAGTATTTT.

The genes are TRBV7-8 and TRBJ2-7; the D gene is possibly TRBD1 (6 bases). The CDR3 contains 16 residues. The germline V gene encodes CDR1 SGHVS and CDR2 FQNEAQ. V was trimmed by 5 bases and J by 4 bases, leaving 21 bases between them. Written as DNA, the CDR3 is TGTGCCAGCAGCCGCGCCCCGGGGACAAGCCTTTACGAGCAGTACTTC. This translates into CASSRAPGTSLYEQYF.

This clone was seen only a few times. The V and J genes are TRBV7-8 and TRBJ2-7; D possibly corresponds to TRBD2 (5 bases). The length of the CDR3 is 12 residues. V was cut by 5 bases and J by 6 bases, with 11 bases left in between. Germline CDR1 SGHVS, CDR2 FQNEAQ. The CDR3 DNA follows: TGTGCCAGCAGCCCCCGGGGTCGCGAGCAGTACTTC. Amino acid sequence: CASSPRGREQYF. Full variable domain (missing parts from reference TRBV7-8 and TRBJ2-7): GAGVSQSPRYKVAKRGQDVALRCDPISGHVSLFWYQQALGQGPEFLTYFQNEAQLDKSGLPSDRFFAERPEGSVSTLKIQRTQQEDSAVYLCASSPRGREQYFGPGTRLTVT.

The chain has TRBV6-6 and TRBJ2-5; 7 positions agree with TRBD1. The CDR3 is made up of 15 amino acids. J lost 4 bases, V lost 0 bases, and 5 bases had no gene match. Germline values: CDR1 MNHNY, CDR2 SVGAGI (reference sequence). The CDR3, as DNA: TGTGCCAGCAGTTACTCCCGGACAGGTACAGAGACCCAGTACTTC. This encodes CASSYSRTGTETQYF.